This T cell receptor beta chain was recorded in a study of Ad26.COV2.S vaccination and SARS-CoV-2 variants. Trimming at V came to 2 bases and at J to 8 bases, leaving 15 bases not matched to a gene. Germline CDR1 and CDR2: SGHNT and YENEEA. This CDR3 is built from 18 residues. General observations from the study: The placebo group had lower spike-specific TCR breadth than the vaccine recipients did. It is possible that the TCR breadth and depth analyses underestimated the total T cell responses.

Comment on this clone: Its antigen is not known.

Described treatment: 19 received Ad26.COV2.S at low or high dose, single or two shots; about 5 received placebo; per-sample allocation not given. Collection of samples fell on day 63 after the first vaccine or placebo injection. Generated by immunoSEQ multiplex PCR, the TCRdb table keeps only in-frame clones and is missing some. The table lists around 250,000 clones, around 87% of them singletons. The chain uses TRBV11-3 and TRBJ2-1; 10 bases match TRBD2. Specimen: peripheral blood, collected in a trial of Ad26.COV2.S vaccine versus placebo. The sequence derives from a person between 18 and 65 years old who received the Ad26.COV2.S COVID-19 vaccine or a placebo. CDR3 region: CASSLPPTSGNGFHEQFF. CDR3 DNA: TGTGCCAGCAGCTTACCCCCTACTAGCGGGAATGGATTCCATGAGCAGTTCTTC.